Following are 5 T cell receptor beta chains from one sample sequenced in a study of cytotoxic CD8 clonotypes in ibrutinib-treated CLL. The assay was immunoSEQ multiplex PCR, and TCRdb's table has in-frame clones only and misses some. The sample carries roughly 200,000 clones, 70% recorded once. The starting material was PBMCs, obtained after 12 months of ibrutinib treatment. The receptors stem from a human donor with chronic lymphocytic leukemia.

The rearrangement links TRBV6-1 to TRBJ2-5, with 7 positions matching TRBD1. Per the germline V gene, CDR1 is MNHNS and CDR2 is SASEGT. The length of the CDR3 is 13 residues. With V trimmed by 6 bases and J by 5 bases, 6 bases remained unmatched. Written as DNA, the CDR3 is TGTGCCAGCAGCACCACAGGGGTCGAGACCCAGTACTTC. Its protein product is CASSTTGVETQYF.

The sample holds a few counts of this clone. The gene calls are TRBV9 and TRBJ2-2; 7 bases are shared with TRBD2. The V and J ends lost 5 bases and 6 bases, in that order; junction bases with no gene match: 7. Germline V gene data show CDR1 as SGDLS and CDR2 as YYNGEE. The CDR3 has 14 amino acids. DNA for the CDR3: TGTGCCAGCAGAAGCGGGATCGGGGCCGGGGAGCTGTTTTTT. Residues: CASRSGIGAGELFF.

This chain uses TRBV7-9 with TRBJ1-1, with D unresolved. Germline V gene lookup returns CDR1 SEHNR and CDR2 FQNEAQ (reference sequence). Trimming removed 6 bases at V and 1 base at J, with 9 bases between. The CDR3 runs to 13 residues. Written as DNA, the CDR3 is TGTGCCAGCAGTACCGTTTCGAACACTGAAGCTTTCTTT. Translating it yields CASSTVSNTEAFF.

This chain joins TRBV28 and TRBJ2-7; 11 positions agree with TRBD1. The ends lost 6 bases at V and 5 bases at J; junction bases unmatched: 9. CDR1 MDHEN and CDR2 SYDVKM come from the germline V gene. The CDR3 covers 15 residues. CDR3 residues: CASRLRTGGTHEQYF. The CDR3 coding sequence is TGTGCCAGCAGACTCCGGACAGGGGGCACCCACGAGCAGTACTTC.

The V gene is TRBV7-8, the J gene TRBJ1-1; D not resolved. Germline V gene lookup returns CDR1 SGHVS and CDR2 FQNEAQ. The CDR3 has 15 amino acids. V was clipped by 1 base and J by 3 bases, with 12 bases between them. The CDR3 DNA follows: TGTGCCAGCAGCTTAGTCAACGGAGCGGACACTGAAGCTTTCTTT. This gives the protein CASSLVNGADTEAFF.